What follows is one T cell receptor (beta chain) and its context. Its antigen is undetermined. The CDR3 extends over 17 amino acids. The junction had 9 bases not matched to a gene; V was cut back by 0 bases and J by 7 bases. The germline gives CDR1 SNHLY, CDR2 FYNNEI. This record comes from a study of shared clonotypes between healthy human individuals. General study results and limits: In the sorted subsets, rarefaction showed sequencing was incomplete despite large depth.

The assay was immunoSEQ multiplex PCR, and TCRdb's table has in-frame clones only and misses some. The sample includes more than 850,000 clones, around three quarters of them seen just once. The source material was memory CD4+ T cells from PBMCs. Subset described: CD45RA-negative fraction. The TCR was taken from a man aged 18 to 30 in good health. Some clones in this sample may be carry-over from other donors' samples. The chain is built from TRBV2 and TRBJ2-1; 10 positions match TRBD2. CDR3 amino acids: CASSEALLAGVDNEQFF. The DNA of the CDR3 is TGTGCCAGCAGTGAAGCGCTTCTAGCGGGAGTAGATAATGAGCAGTTCTTC.